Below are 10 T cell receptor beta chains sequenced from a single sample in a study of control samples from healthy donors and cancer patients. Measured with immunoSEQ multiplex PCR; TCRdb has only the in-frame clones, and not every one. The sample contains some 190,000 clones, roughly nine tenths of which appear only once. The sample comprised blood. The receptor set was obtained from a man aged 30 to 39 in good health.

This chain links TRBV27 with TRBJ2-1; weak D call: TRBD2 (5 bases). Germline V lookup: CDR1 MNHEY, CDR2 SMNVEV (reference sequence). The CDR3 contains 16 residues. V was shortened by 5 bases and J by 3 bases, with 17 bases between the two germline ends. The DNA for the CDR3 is TGTGCCAGCAGTCCGATAACTAGTAACCGCTACAATGAGCAGTTCTTC. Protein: CASSPITSNRYNEQFF.

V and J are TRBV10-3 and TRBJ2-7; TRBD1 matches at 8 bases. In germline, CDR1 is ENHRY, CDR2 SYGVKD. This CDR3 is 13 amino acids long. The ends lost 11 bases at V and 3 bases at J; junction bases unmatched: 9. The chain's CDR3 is CASSTGVSYEQYF. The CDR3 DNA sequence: TGTGCCTCCTCGACAGGGGTCAGCTACGAGCAGTACTTC.

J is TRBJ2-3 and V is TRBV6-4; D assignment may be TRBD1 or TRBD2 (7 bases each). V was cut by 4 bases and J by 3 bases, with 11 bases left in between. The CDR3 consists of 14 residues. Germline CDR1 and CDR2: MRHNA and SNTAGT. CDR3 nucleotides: TGTGCCAGCAGTGGCCAGGGGGGGACAGATACGCAGTATTTT. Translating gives CASSGQGGTDTQYF.

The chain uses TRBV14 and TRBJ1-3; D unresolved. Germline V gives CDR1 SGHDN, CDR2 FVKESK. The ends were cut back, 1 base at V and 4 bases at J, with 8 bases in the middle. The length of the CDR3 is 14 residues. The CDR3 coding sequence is TGTGCCAGCAGCCAAGTGGGTGGCGGAAACACCATATATTTT. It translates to CASSQVGGGNTIYF.

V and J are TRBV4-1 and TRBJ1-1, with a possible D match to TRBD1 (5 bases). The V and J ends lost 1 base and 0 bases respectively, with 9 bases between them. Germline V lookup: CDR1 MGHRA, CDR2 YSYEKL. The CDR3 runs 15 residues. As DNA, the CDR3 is TGCGCCAGCAGCCAAGGGCTGGACATGAACACTGAAGCTTTCTTT. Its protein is CASSQGLDMNTEAFF.

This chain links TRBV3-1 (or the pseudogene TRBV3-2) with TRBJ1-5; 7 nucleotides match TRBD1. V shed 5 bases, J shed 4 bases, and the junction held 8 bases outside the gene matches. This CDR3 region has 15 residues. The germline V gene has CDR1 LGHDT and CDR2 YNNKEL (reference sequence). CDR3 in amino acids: CASSSYRGENQPQHF. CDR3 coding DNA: TGTGCCAGCAGCAGCTACAGGGGAGAAAATCAGCCCCAGCATTTT.

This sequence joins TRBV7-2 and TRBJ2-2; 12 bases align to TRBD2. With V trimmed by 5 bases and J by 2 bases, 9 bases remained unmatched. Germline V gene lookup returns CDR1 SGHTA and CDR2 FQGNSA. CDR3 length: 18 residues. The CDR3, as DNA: TGTGCCAGCAGCCCCAGACTAGCGGGGGCCACCAACACCGGGGAGCTGTTTTTT. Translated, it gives CASSPRLAGATNTGELFF. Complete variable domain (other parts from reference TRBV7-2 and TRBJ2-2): GAGVSQSPSNKVTEKGKDVELRCDPISGHTALYWYRQSLGQGLEFLIYFQGNSAPDKSGLPSDRFSAERTGGSVSTLTIQRTQQEDSAVYLCASSPRLAGATNTGELFFGEGSRLTVL.

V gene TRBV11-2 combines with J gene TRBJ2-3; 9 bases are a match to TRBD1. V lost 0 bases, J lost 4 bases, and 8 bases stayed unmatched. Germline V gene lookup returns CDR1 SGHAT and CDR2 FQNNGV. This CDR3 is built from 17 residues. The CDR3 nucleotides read TGTGCCAGCAGCTTAGAGGGGACAGGGATATACCCAGATACGCAGTATTTT. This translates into CASSLEGTGIYPDTQYF.

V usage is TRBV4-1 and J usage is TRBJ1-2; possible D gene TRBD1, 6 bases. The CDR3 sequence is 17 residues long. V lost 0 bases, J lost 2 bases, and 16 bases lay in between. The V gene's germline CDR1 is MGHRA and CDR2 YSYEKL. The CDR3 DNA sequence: TGCGCCAGCAGCCAAGATGGATCGAAGGGGGGGAACTATGGCTACACCTTC. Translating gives CASSQDGSKGGNYGYTF.

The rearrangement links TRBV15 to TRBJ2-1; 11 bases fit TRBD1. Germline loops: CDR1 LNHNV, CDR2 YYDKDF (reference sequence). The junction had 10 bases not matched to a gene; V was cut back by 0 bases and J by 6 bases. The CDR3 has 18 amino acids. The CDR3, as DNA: TGTGCCACCAGCAGAGATAGTAATGGACAGGGGGCCAGCAATGAGCAGTTCTTC. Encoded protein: CATSRDSNGQGASNEQFF.